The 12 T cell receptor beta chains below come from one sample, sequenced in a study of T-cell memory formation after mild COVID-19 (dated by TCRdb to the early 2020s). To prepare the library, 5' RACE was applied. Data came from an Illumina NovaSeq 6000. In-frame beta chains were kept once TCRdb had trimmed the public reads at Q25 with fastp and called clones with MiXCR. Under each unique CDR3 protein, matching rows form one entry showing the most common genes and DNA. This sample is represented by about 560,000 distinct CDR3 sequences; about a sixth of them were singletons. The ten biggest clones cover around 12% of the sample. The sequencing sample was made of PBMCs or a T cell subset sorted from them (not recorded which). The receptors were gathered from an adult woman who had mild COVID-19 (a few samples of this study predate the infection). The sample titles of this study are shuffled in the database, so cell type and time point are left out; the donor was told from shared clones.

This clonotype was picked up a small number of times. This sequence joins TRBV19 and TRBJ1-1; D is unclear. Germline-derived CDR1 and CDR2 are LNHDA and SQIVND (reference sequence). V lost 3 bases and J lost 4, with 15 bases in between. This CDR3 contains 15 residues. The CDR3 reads CASSIVIGGRTEAFF. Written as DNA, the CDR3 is TGTGCCAGTAGTATTGTCATCGGAGGGCGCACTGAAGCTTTCTTT. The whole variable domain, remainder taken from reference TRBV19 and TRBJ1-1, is DGGITQSPKYLFRKEGQNVTLSCEQNLNHDAMYWYRQDPGQGLRLIYYSQIVNDFQKGDIAEGYSVSREKKESFPLTVTSAQKNPTAFYLCASSIVIGGRTEAFFGQGTRLTVV.

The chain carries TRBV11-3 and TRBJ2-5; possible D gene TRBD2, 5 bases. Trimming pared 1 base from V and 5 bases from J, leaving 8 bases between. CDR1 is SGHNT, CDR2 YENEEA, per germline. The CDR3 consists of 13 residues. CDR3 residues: CASSLAGMETQYF. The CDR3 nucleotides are TGTGCCAGCAGCTTAGCCGGGATGGAGACCCAGTACTTC. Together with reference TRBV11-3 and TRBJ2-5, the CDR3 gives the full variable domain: EAGVVQSPRYKIIEKKQPVAFWCNPISGHNTLYWYLQNLGQGPELLIRYENEEAVDDSQLPKDRFSAERLKGVDSTLKIQPAELGDSAVYLCASSLAGMETQYFGPGTRLLVL.

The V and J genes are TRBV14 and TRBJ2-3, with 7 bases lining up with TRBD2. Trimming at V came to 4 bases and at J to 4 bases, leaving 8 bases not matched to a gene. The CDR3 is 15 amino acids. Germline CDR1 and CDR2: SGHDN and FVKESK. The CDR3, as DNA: TGTGCCAGCAGCCGTGGACTAGTATTGGCAGATACGCAGTATTTT. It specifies CASSRGLVLADTQYF.

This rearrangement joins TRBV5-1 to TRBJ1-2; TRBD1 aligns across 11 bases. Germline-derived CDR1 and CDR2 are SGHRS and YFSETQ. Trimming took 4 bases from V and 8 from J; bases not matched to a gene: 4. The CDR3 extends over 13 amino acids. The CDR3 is CASSPRDRGGYTF. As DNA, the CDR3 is TGCGCCAGCAGCCCCCGGGACAGGGGGGGCTACACCTTC.

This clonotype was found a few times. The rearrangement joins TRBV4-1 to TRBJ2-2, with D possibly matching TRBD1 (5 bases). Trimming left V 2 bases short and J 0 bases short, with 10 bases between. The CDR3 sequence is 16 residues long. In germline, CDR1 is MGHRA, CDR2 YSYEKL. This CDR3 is CASSQQQGPNTGELFF. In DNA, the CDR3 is TGCGCCAGCAGCCAACAGCAGGGTCCGAACACCGGGGAGCTGTTTTTT.

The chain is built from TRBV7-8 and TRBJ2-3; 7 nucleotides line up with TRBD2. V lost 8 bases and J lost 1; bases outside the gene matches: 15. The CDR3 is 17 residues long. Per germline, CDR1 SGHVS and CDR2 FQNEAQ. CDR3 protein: CASGKWASGARTDTQYF. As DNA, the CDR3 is TGTGCCAGCGGTAAATGGGCTAGCGGTGCCCGCACAGATACGCAGTATTTT.

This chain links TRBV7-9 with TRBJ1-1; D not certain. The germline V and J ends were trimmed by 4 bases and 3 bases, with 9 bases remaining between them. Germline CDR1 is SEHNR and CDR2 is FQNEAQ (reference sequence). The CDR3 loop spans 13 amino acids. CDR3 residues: CASSSLVDTEAFF. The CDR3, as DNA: TGTGCCAGCAGCTCACTAGTAGACACTGAAGCTTTCTTT.

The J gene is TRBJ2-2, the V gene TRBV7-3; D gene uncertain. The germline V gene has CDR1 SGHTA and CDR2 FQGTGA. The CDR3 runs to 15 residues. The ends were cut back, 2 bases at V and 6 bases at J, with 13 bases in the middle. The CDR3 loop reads CASSLPPSNPGELFF. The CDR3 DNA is TGTGCCAGCAGCTTACCTCCCAGTAATCCCGGGGAGCTGTTTTTT.

CDR3 DNA sequence: TGTGCCAGTAGTATCGGGACAGAAAACATTCAGTACTTC. Amino acid sequence: CASSIGTENIQYF. The V call is TRBV19, the J call TRBJ2-4; TRBD1 aligns across 7 bases. This CDR3 comprises 13 residues. The V and J ends lost 3 bases and 5 bases, in that order; junction bases with no gene match: 1. Germline V gene data show CDR1 as LNHDA and CDR2 as SQIVND (reference sequence).

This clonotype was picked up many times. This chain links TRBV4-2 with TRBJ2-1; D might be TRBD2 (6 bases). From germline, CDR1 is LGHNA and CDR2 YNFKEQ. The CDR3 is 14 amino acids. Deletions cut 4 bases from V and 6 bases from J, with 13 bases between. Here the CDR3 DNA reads TGTGCCAGCAGCCCCAGCGGGTTTTTCAATGAGCAGTTCTTC. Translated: CASSPSGFFNEQFF.

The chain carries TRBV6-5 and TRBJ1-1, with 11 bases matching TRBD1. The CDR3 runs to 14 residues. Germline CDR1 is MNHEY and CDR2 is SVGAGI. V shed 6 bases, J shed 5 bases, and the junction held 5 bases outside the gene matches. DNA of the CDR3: TGTGCCAGCAGGGACAGGGGGCTCTCGACTGAAGCTTTCTTT. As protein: CASRDRGLSTEAFF.

The CDR3 is CASSLELTASGMETQYF. The CDR3 DNA reads TGCGCCAGCAGCTTGGAACTCACAGCTAGCGGGATGGAGACCCAGTACTTC. The chain combines TRBV5-1 with TRBJ2-5; 9 bases are shared with TRBD2. The length of the CDR3 is 17 residues. The germline V gene has CDR1 SGHRS and CDR2 YFSETQ. V was clipped by 0 bases and J by 5 bases; unmatched bases: 11.